This passage covers 5 T cell receptor beta chains from one sample sequenced in a study of cytomegalovirus exposure and HLA in healthy donors (dated by TCRdb to about 2017). Library creation used the immunoSEQ multiplex PCR assay. For the multiplex PCR, a mixture combining 60 forward primers for TCR Vbeta segments and 13 reverse primers for TCR Jbeta segments was used. Drawn from immuneACCESS, this table holds only the in-frame rearrangements with V and J called that TCRdb kept. Clones are partly lost; checked studies trace under half to an unresolved V gene and leave the rest unexplained. Counted in this sample were 150,000 or so clones; roughly 73% of them appeared once. Of the sample, approximately 1.6% falls within the top ten clones. The source material was PBMCs. The receptors were gathered from a woman in her late teens or twenties in good health and CMV-seronegative.

This chain connects TRBV6-6 to TRBJ1-1; D is ambiguous. V was clipped by 2 bases and J by 0 bases, with 7 bases between them. The length of the CDR3 is 14 residues. The germline gives CDR1 MNHNY, CDR2 SVGAGI (reference sequence). CDR3 bases: TGTGCCAGCAGTTACAGAGAGATGAACACTGAAGCTTTCTTT. Residues: CASSYREMNTEAFF.

A few counts support this clone. The chain recombines TRBV7-2 with TRBJ2-1; 7 positions match TRBD2. Losses at the gene ends were 3 bases for V and 9 bases for J; bases not matched to a gene: 5. The CDR3 contains 13 residues. Looked up from germline, CDR1 is SGHTA and CDR2 is FQGNSA. CDR3: CASSLAGAGEQFF. As DNA, the CDR3 is TGTGCCAGCAGCTTGGCGGGAGCGGGTGAGCAGTTCTTC.

The chain combines TRBV28 with TRBJ2-1; a possible D gene is TRBD2 (6 bases). This CDR3 is built from 16 residues. Germline-derived CDR1 and CDR2 are MDHEN and SYDVKM. V was cut by 3 bases and J by 8 bases, with 20 bases left in between. The CDR3 DNA is TGTGCCAGCAGTTTGAATGGGCAGGTTCGGGGGTATGAGCAGTTCTTC. This sequence encodes CASSLNGQVRGYEQFF.

The chain couples TRBV4-1 to TRBJ1-5, with D possibly being TRBD1 (6 bases). Germline lookup yields CDR1 MGHRA and CDR2 YSYEKL. V was shortened by 0 bases and J by 9 bases, with 12 bases between the two germline ends. This CDR3 region has 14 residues. The CDR3 loop is CASSQEQGVGPQHF. The CDR3, as DNA: TGCGCCAGCAGCCAAGAACAGGGAGTAGGGCCCCAGCATTTT.

The J gene is TRBJ1-1, the V gene TRBV5-4; tentatively, D is TRBD1 (6 bases). The CDR3 runs to 13 residues. Deletions cut 4 bases from V and 11 bases from J, with 18 bases between. CDR1 SGHNT and CDR2 YYREEE come from the germline V gene (reference sequence). The CDR3 DNA follows: TGTGCCAGCAGCGAGGAAAACAGGGCGAGGGCTTTCTTT. Translated, it gives CASSEENRARAFF.